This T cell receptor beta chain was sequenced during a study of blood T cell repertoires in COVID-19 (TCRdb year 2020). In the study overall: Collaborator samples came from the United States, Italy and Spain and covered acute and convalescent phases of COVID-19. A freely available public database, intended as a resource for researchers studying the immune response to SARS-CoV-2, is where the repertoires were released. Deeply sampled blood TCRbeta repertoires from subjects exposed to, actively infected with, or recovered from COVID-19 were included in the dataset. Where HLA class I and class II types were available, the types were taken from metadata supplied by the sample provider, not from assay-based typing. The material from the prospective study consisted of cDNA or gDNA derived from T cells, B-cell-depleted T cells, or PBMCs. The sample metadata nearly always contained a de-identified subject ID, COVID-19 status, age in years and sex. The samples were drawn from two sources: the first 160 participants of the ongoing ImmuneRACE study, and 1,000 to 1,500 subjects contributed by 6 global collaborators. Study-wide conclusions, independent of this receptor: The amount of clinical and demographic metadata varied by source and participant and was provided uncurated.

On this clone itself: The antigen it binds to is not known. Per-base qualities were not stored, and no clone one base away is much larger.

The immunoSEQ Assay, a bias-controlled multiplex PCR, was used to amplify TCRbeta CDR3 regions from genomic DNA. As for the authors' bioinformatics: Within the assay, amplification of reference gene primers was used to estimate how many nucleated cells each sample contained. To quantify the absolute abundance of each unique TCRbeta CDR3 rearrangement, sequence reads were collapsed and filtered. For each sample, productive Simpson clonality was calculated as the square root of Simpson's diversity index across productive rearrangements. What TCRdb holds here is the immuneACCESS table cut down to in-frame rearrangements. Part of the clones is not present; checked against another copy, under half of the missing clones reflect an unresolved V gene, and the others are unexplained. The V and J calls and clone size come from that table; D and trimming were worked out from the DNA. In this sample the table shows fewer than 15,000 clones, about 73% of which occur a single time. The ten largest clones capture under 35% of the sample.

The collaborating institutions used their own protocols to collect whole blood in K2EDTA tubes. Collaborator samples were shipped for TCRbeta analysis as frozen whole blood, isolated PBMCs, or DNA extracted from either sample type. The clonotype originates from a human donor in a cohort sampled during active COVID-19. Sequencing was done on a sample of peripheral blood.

The CDR3 sequence is CASSLGQARAEAFF. DNA sequence: TGTGCCAGCAGCTTGGGACAGGCAAGGGCTGAAGCTTTCTTT. Rearrangement joined TRBV7-9 to TRBJ1-1; 8 bases in between match TRBD1. From the cysteine through the phenylalanine, the CDR3 covers 14 amino acids. Left in the record is the CDR3 DNA by itself, 42 bases read in frame from the first base. V ends up 3 bases short and J 6 bases short, with an unmatched junction base count of 6. CDR1 SEHNR and CDR2 FQNEAQ were looked up in the germline V gene (reference sequence).